This TCR beta chain was sequenced for a study of technical replicates of blood from several donors. TCRdb's copy holds only in-frame clones and misses some; the assay was immunoSEQ multiplex PCR. The table lists more than 75,000 clones, approximately 94% of them singletons. The TCR originated in a human donor in good health. What was sequenced was T cells isolated from PBMCs.

Written as DNA, the CDR3 is TGTGCCAGCAGCTTTTTAGGGGGTGGCAATGAGCAGTTCTTC. It encodes CASSFLGGGNEQFF. J is TRBJ2-1 and V is TRBV11-3, with a possible D match to TRBD1 (6 bases). V was cut by 3 bases and J by 6 bases, with 12 bases left in between. Germline V CDR1 and CDR2: SGHNT, YENEEA. The CDR3 length is 14 residues.